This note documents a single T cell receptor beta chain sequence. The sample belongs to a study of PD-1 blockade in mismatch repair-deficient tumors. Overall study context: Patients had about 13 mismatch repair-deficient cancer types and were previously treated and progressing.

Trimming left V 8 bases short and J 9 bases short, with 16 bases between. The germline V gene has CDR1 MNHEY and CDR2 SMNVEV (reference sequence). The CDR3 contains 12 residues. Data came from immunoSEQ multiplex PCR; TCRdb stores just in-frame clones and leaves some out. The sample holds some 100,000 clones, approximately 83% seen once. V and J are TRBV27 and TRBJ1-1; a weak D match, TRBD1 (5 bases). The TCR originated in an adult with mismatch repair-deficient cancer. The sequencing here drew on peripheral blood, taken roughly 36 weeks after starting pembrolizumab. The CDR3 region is CASRVGDGKAFF. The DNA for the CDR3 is TGTGCCAGCCGAGTTGGGGACGGCAAAGCTTTCTTT.